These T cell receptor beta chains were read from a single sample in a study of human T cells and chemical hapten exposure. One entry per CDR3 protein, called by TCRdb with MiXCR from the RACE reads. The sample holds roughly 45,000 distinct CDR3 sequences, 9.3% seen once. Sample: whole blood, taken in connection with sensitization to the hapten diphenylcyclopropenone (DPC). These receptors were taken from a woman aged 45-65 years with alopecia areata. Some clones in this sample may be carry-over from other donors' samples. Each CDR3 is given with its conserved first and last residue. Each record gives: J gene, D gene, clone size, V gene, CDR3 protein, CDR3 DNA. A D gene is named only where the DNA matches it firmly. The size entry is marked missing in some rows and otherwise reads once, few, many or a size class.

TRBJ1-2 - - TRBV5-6 CASSLTSRSGYTF TGTGCCAGCAGTTTAACATCGAGATCCGGCTACACCTTC
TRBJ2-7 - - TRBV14 CASSQTHDSYEQYF TGTGCCAGCAGTCAGACGCACGACAGCTACGAGCAGTACTTC
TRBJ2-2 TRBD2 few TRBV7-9 CVSSLAVREAGELFF TGTGTCAGCAGCTTAGCCGTCCGGGAGGCCGGGGAGCTGTTTTTT
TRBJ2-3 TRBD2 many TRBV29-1 CSVEDAGGRRSDTQYF TGCAGCGTTGAAGATGCCGGCGGGAGAAGATCAGATACGCAGTATTTT
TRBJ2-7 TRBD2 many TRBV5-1 CASSPPLAGQSDEQYF TGCGCCAGCAGCCCACCGTTAGCGGGCCAATCTGACGAGCAGTACTTC
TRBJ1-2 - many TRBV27 CASSKTINYGYTF TGTGCCAGTTCAAAGACGATTAACTATGGCTACACCTTC
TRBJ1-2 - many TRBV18 CASSPSSGGDGYTF TGTGCCAGCTCACCATCCTCCGGAGGGGATGGCTACACCTTC
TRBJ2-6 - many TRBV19 CASSLGRAGGSGANVLTF TGTGCCAGTAGTTTGGGAAGGGCAGGCGGCTCTGGGGCCAACGTCCTGACTTTC
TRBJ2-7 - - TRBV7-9 CASSLPRYEQYF TGTGCCAGCAGCTTACCGCGATACGAGCAGTACTTC
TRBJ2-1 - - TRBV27 CASSPNFLANNEQFF TGTGCCAGCAGTCCCAATTTCCTAGCGAACAATGAGCAGTTCTTC
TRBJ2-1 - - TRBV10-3 CVISPGFSYNEQFF TGTGTCATCTCTCCGGGATTCTCCTACAATGAGCAGTTCTTC
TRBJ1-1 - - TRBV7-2 CASSFKPGETEAFF TGTGCCAGCAGCTTCAAACCGGGGGAAACTGAAGCTTTCTTT
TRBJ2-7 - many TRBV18 CASSPSGSEQYF TGTGCCAGCTCACCTTCCGGGAGCGAGCAGTACTTC
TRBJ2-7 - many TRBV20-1 CSAREPSAGRRYEQYF TGCAGTGCTAGAGAGCCCTCGGCGGGGAGGCGCTACGAGCAGTACTTC
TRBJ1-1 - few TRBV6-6 CASSPPKRGLNTEAFF TGTGCCAGCAGTCCCCCCAAACGAGGTTTGAACACTGAAGCTTTCTTT
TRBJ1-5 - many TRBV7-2 CASGRVPNQPQHF TGTGCCAGCGGACGGGTCCCTAATCAGCCCCAGCATTTT
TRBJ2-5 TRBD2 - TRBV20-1 CSVPSGEETQYF TGCAGCGTCCCTAGCGGAGAAGAGACCCAGTACTTC
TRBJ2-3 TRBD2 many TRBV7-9 CASSFPRRLAGGTDTQYF TGTGCCAGCAGCTTCCCCCGTCGACTAGCGGGAGGGACAGATACGCAGTATTTT
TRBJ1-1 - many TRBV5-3 CARSFLPWGRHTEAFF TGTGCCAGAAGCTTTCTACCTTGGGGGAGGCACACTGAAGCTTTCTTT
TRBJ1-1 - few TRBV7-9 CASSHSARNTEAFF TGTGCCAGCAGCCACAGTGCCCGGAACACTGAAGCTTTCTTT
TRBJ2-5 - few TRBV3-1 CASSQDFRETQYF TGTGCCAGCAGCCAAGATTTCAGAGAGACCCAGTACTTC
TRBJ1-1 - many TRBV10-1 CASSPDGGTEAFF TGCGCCAGCAGCCCGGATGGGGGCACTGAAGCTTTCTTT
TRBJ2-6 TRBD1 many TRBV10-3 CAIRGTAGSGANVLTF TGTGCCATCAGAGGGACAGCTGGGTCCGGGGCCAACGTCCTGACTTTC
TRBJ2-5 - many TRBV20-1 CSAGPSGVRQETQYF TGCAGTGCTGGACCGTCGGGGGTGAGACAAGAGACCCAGTACTTC
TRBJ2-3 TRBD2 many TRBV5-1 CASSSGGPSTDTQYF TGCGCCAGCAGCTCGGGAGGGCCCTCAACAGATACGCAGTATTTT
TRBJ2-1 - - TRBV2 CASSEGGSYNEQFF TGTGCCAGCAGCGAGGGTGGCTCCTACAATGAGCAGTTCTTC
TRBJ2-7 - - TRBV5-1 CASSSGVTYEQYF TGCGCCAGCAGCTCCGGGGTAACCTACGAGCAGTACTTC
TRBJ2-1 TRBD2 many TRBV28 CASSLRPGGYNEQFF TGTGCCAGCAGTTTACGTCCGGGAGGGTACAATGAGCAGTTCTTC
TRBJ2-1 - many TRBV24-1 CATSESQGGSSYNEQFF TGTGCCACCAGTGAGTCTCAGGGGGGAAGCTCCTACAATGAGCAGTTCTTC
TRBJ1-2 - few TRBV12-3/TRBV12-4 CASSLTAYYGYTF TGTGCCAGCAGCCTGACGGCGTACTATGGCTACACCTTC
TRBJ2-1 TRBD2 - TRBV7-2 CASSWGLAGHNEQFF TGTGCCAGCAGCTGGGGACTAGCGGGACACAATGAGCAGTTCTTC
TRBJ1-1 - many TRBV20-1 CSASRQDAEAFF TGCAGTGCTAGTCGGCAGGATGCTGAAGCTTTCTTT
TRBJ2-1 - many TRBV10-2 CASSEWVLAEAYNEQFF TGCGCCAGCAGTGAGTGGGTGTTAGCGGAAGCCTACAATGAGCAGTTCTTC